This T cell receptor (beta chain) was sequenced during a study of graft-versus-host responses after intestinal transplantation. As for the study in general: All of the recipients had induction that used anti-thymocyte globulin, then tacrolimus and steroids for about 3 years. Study-wide results and limits: Recipient marrow showed GvH clones, some seen first in ileum or blood.

This clone was picked up one time. Responder cells labeled with CFSE (about 200,000) were co-plated with irradiated stimulator cells labeled with violet dye (about 200,000). TCRdb's table, derived via immunoSEQ multiplex PCR, lists solely in-frame clones and lacks some. The repertoire holds nearly 25,000 clones, with almost 40% as singletons. Germline CDR1 is LNHDA and CDR2 is SQIVND (reference sequence). The CDR3 length is 14 residues. The V segment lost 3 bases and the J segment 2 bases; nucleotides outside the gene matches: 4. The chain combines TRBV19 with TRBJ2-7; TRBD2 matches at 7 bases. The material sequenced was alloreactive CD4+ T cells from a mixed lymphocyte reaction culture, taken before intestinal transplant. The sample's subset: CFSE-low proliferating T cells sorted from approximately six-day pre-transplant mixed lymphocyte reaction (GvH or HvG direction). The origin of this receptor is a human patient who received an intestinal transplant. The CDR3 reads CASSIERGPYEQYF. CDR3 DNA: TGTGCCAGTAGTATTGAGCGGGGTCCCTACGAGCAGTACTTC.